The next 24 T cell receptor beta chains were all read from a single sample in a study of blood T cell repertoires in COVID-19. The repertoire was sequenced with immunoSEQ multiplex PCR; TCRdb's copy has only in-frame clones and lacks some. Of some 340,000 clones detected, over 80% appear once; the ten largest clones hold approximately 4.7%. The sequencing sample was made of PBMCs or T cells enriched from blood (not recorded which). The receptor set was obtained from a woman aged 45 to 65 who had recovered from COVID-19.

The chain links TRBV21-1 to TRBJ2-7; the D call in the table, TRBD1, was not verified against the DNA. TRBV21-1 corresponds to a pseudogene. The CDR3 runs to 19 residues. CDR3 sequence: CASSPDSRDRGEGDSEQYF. As DNA, the CDR3 is TGTGCCAGCAGCCCGGACTCCCGGGACAGGGGCGAGGGGGACTCCGAGCAGTACTTC.

The chain combines TRBV6-2 or TRBV6-3 with TRBJ1-5; D is unclear. The CDR3 is 14 residues long. The ends were cut back, 6 bases at V and 2 bases at J, with 11 bases in the middle. Germline assignment: CDR1 MNHEY and CDR2 SVGEGT. DNA for the CDR3: TGTGCCAGCAGCCGGCGGGTAGGCAATCAGCCCCAGCATTTT. It specifies CASSRRVGNQPQHF.

The chain couples TRBV11-2 to TRBJ1-6; maybe TRBD1 (5 bases). Germline V gene sequence: CDR1 SGHAT, CDR2 FQNNGV. V was trimmed by 2 bases and J by 13 bases, leaving 12 bases between them. CDR3 length: 13 amino acids. In nucleotides, the CDR3 is TGTGCCAGCAGCTTAAGGGACTTCCAGCCCCTCCACTTT. Protein sequence: CASSLRDFQPLHF.

This sequence joins TRBV28 and TRBJ1-2; a possible D gene is TRBD1 (6 bases). CDR1 is MDHEN and CDR2 is SYDVKM in the germline V gene. The CDR3 is made up of 13 amino acids. The germline V and J ends were trimmed by 5 bases and 8 bases, with 15 bases remaining between them. The CDR3 DNA follows: TGTGCCAGCAGTGGGAGGGGGGTGCGGGGCTACACCTTC. Translating it yields CASSGRGVRGYTF.

The genes are TRBV19 and TRBJ1-3; D might be TRBD1 (6 bases). The CDR3 sequence is 15 residues long. V was trimmed by 5 bases and J by 0 bases, leaving 11 bases between them. Per the germline V gene, CDR1 is LNHDA and CDR2 is SQIVND (reference sequence). This CDR3 reads CASSSDSSSGNTIYF. The CDR3, as DNA: TGTGCCAGTAGTTCGGACAGCAGCTCTGGAAACACCATATATTTT.

This rearrangement joins TRBV7-9 to TRBJ1-4; no firm D call. CDR3 size: 14 residues. Germline CDR1 and CDR2: SEHNR and FQNEAQ (reference sequence). V was cut by 4 bases and J by 5 bases, with 11 bases left in between. CDR3 protein: CASSSGPANEKLFF. As DNA, the CDR3 is TGTGCCAGCAGCTCAGGCCCCGCAAATGAAAAACTGTTTTTT.

The genes are TRBV19 and TRBJ1-5; a weak D match, TRBD1 (6 bases). This CDR3 comprises 13 residues. CDR1 is LNHDA and CDR2 is SQIVND in the germline V gene (reference sequence). Deletions cut 5 bases from V and 5 bases from J, with 10 bases between. The CDR3 region is CASSGRTDQPQHF. The CDR3 DNA reads as TGTGCCAGTAGTGGTCGGACAGATCAGCCCCAGCATTTT.

This clone was counted between two and nine times. The rearrangement links TRBV7-2 to TRBJ2-1; a possible D gene is TRBD1 (5 bases). The CDR3 extends over 16 amino acids. Per the germline V gene, CDR1 is SGHTA and CDR2 is FQGNSA. Deletions cut 5 bases from V and 0 bases from J, with 14 bases between. This CDR3 is CASSANRIDSYNEQFF. The CDR3 nucleotides read TGTGCCAGCAGCGCCAACAGGATCGACTCCTACAATGAGCAGTTCTTC.

The CDR3 nucleotides read TGTGCCAGCAGCTTAGGACAGGTAAGCACTGAAGCTTTCTTT. It codes for CASSLGQVSTEAFF. V is TRBV13 and J is TRBJ1-1; D is perhaps TRBD1 (5 bases). The V end was cut by 0 bases, the J end by 4 bases, with 9 bases between. There are 14 residues in the CDR3. Germline CDR1 and CDR2: PRHDT and FYEKMQ (reference sequence).

J is TRBJ1-1 and V is TRBV7-9; TRBD1 might be the D (6 bases). The V and J ends lost 2 bases and 7 bases respectively, with 8 bases between them. The V gene's germline CDR1 is SEHNR and CDR2 FQNEAQ (reference sequence). This CDR3 is built from 12 residues. The CDR3 DNA reads TGTGCCAGCAGCTTACCCAGGGGTGAAGCTTTCTTT. This gives the protein CASSLPRGEAFF.

This clone is a singleton in its sample. The gene calls are TRBV6-2 or TRBV6-3 and TRBJ2-4; 8 bases map to TRBD1. Germline lookup yields CDR1 MNHEY and CDR2 SVGEGT. Germline trimming cut 6 bases from V and 6 bases from J; bases unmatched to any gene: 7. This CDR3 is built from 14 residues. CDR3 sequence: CASSPGQGPNIQYF. For the CDR3, the DNA is TGTGCCAGCAGCCCAGGACAGGGTCCAAACATTCAGTACTTC.

This clone was observed a handful of times. This sequence joins TRBV5-6 and TRBJ1-6; D possibly corresponds to TRBD1 (5 bases). The germline CDR1 and CDR2 sequences are SGHDT and YYEEEE. V lost 2 bases and J lost 7, with 19 bases in between. The CDR3 is 17 residues long. CDR3: CASSFRSTDLKNSPLHF. The CDR3 DNA sequence: TGTGCCAGCAGCTTTAGGTCGACAGATTTAAAGAATTCACCCCTCCACTTT.

This chain links TRBV18 with TRBJ1-1, with 7 bases that match TRBD1. The ends lost 3 bases at V and 0 bases at J; junction bases unmatched: 7. Germline V gene data show CDR1 as KGHSH and CDR2 as LQKENI. The length of the CDR3 is 16 residues. The CDR3 DNA reads as TGTGCCAGCTCACCTGGGACAGACACCATGAACACTGAAGCTTTCTTT. Amino acid sequence: CASSPGTDTMNTEAFF. The whole variable domain, filled in from reference TRBV18 and TRBJ1-1, reads NAGVMQNPRHLVRRRGQEARLRCSPMKGHSHVYWYRQLPEEGLKFMVYLQKENIIDESGMPKERFSAEFPKEGPSILRIQQVVRGDSAAYFCASSPGTDTMNTEAFFGQGTRLTVV.

For the CDR3, the DNA is TGCGCCAGCAGCTTGAAGGGGACATCCCCTGAAAAACTGTTTTTT. It specifies CASSLKGTSPEKLFF. V is TRBV5-1 and J is TRBJ1-4; a weak D match, TRBD1 (6 bases). CDR1 and CDR2 from the germline V gene are SGHRS and YFSETQ. This CDR3 is 15 amino acids long. With 1 base removed from V and 7 bases from J, the gap between germline ends came to 14 bases.

The rearrangement uses TRBV15 and TRBJ1-1, with unresolved D. CDR1 LNHNV and CDR2 YYDKDF come from the germline V gene (reference sequence). This CDR3 has 15 residues. V dropped 1 base and J dropped 5 bases, with 14 bases sitting between them. CDR3 bases: TGTGCCACCAGCAGAGGTGAACACATAACGACTGAAGCTTTCTTT. Amino acid sequence: CATSRGEHITTEAFF.

V is TRBV11-2 and J is TRBJ2-7, with a weak D call TRBD2 (6 bases). The CDR3 is 16 amino acids. Germline-derived CDR1 and CDR2 are SGHAT and FQNNGV. V lost 1 base to trimming and J lost 4 bases, with 17 bases between them. The CDR3 spells CASSLGRGRSRYEQYF. CDR3 nucleotide sequence: TGTGCCAGCAGCTTAGGTAGAGGGAGGAGTAGGTACGAGCAGTACTTC.

J is TRBJ2-5 and V is TRBV12-3 or TRBV12-4; D is unresolved. This CDR3 is built from 12 residues. The V gene lost 6 bases and the J gene lost 5 bases, with 10 bases spanning the gap. The CDR3 loop reads CASSPGLETQYF. Written as DNA, the CDR3 is TGTGCCAGCAGCCCCGGTCTGGAGACCCAGTACTTC.

This chain joins TRBV4-3 and TRBJ1-1; D perhaps matches TRBD1 (6 bases). The V gene's germline CDR1 is LGHNA and CDR2 YSLEER. V gave up 3 bases and J gave up 0 bases, with 20 bases separating them. The CDR3 sequence is 18 residues long. CDR3 nucleotide sequence: TGCGCCAGCAGCCAGGCGGGGGGCCCGACCTTTATGAACACTGAAGCTTTCTTT. Translating gives CASSQAGGPTFMNTEAFF.

The V and J genes are TRBV5-1 and TRBJ2-2, with D maybe TRBD2 (6 bases). Germline V gives CDR1 SGHRS, CDR2 YFSETQ. This CDR3 region has 14 residues. Trimming cost V 2 bases and J 4 bases, with 9 bases left between them. The DNA for the CDR3 is TGCGCCAGCAGCTTTCCCGGGGGCACCGGGGAGCTGTTTTTT. This encodes CASSFPGGTGELFF. Full variable domain (rest looked up from reference TRBV5-1 and TRBJ2-2): KAGVTQTPRYLIKTRGQQVTLSCSPISGHRSVSWYQQTPGQGLQFLFEYFSETQRNKGNFPGRFSGRQFSNSRSEMNVSTLELGDSALYLCASSFPGGTGELFFGEGSRLTVL.

The CDR3 protein is CASSYKGQNQPQHF. The CDR3 coding sequence is TGTGCCAGCAGTTACAAGGGACAGAATCAGCCCCAGCATTTT. The gene calls are TRBV6-5 and TRBJ1-5, with 7 bases matching TRBD1. With 2 bases clipped from V and 4 bases from J, the junction kept 2 bases outside the gene matches. CDR1 MNHEY and CDR2 SVGAGI come from the germline V gene. CDR3 length: 14 amino acids.

The V gene is TRBV18, the J gene TRBJ2-1, with TRBD2 matching over 9 bases. With 0 bases clipped from V and 5 bases from J, the junction kept 2 bases outside the gene matches. The CDR3 loop spans 15 amino acids. Germline V gives CDR1 KGHSH, CDR2 LQKENI. CDR3 in amino acids: CASSPPSGGHNEQFF. In DNA, the CDR3 is TGTGCCAGCTCACCACCAAGCGGGGGGCACAATGAGCAGTTCTTC. The variable domain in full, completed from reference TRBV18 and TRBJ2-1, reads NAGVMQNPRHLVRRRGQEARLRCSPMKGHSHVYWYRQLPEEGLKFMVYLQKENIIDESGMPKERFSAEFPKEGPSILRIQQVVRGDSAAYFCASSPPSGGHNEQFFGPGTRLTVL.

This chain uses TRBV11-2 with TRBJ2-2; D might be TRBD1 (7 bases). V shed 5 bases and J shed 6 bases, with 19 bases lying between them. The CDR3 covers 16 residues. Germline lookup yields CDR1 SGHAT and CDR2 FQNNGV. The CDR3 is CASSPGGGALPGELFF. CDR3 sequence (DNA): TGTGCCAGCAGCCCCGGAGGGGGCGCGTTGCCCGGGGAGCTGTTTTTT.

This sequence joins TRBV6-5 and TRBJ2-2; maybe TRBD1 (6 bases). Germline CDR1 and CDR2: MNHEY and SVGAGI. Between the trimmed V and J ends, which lost 7 bases and 6 bases, there was a span of 15 bases. The length of the CDR3 is 14 residues. In DNA form, the CDR3 reads TGTGCCAGCACGAGTACATCAGGGGCCGGGGAGCTGTTTTTT. This gives the protein CASTSTSGAGELFF.

The chain joins TRBV27 to TRBJ1-2; perhaps TRBD1 as D (6 bases). The V gene's germline CDR1 is MNHEY and CDR2 SMNVEV (reference sequence). The CDR3 totals 12 residues. V was pared by 4 bases and J by 9 bases, with 12 bases between. Here the CDR3 reads CASSSQGMRYTF. The CDR3 DNA is TGTGCCAGCAGTTCCCAGGGGATGCGCTACACCTTC.